These 4 T cell receptor beta chains were all obtained from the same sample, sequenced in a study of T cell changes during pregnancy in multiple sclerosis. The method was immunoSEQ multiplex PCR; TCRdb's version includes in-frame clones alone and lacks a portion of them. This table has about 59,000 clones, 93% appearing once. Sequenced here: CD4+ T cells from peripheral blood mononuclear cells, sampled before pregnancy. Every receptor here comes from a female donor with multiple sclerosis, enrolled in a pregnancy study.

This sequence joins TRBV5-6 and TRBJ2-7; 9 bases fit TRBD2. CDR3 length: 18 amino acids. Germline V gives CDR1 SGHDT, CDR2 YYEEEE. The V gene end was trimmed by 7 bases and the J gene end by 2 bases; junction bases not matched to a gene: 19. The CDR3 region is CASSTVTSGVPLTYEQYF. The CDR3 region has the DNA TGTGCCAGCTCGACAGTGACTAGCGGAGTCCCGCTCACCTACGAGCAGTACTTC.

This clone was observed a single time. The rearrangement links TRBV11-2 to TRBJ2-7, with 7 nucleotides matching TRBD2. Germline loops: CDR1 SGHAT, CDR2 FQNNGV. CDR3 length equals 14 residues. Germline trimming cut 1 base from V and 3 bases from J; bases unmatched to any gene: 3. CDR3 amino acids: CASSLAGGHYEQYF. CDR3 bases: TGTGCCAGCAGCTTAGCGGGAGGTCACTACGAGCAGTACTTC.

The chain couples TRBV7-3 to TRBJ1-3; the D gene is possibly TRBD1 (5 bases). The CDR3 loop spans 16 amino acids. From germline, CDR1 is SGHTA and CDR2 FQGTGA. The V end was cut by 2 bases, the J end by 4 bases, with 15 bases between. In DNA form, the CDR3 reads TGTGCCAGCAGCTTACTCGGCAGGGTGAGAGGAAACACCATATATTTT. This translates into CASSLLGRVRGNTIYF.

The CDR3, as DNA: TGTGCCAGCAGCCTTGGACTCCTCATCTCCTACAATGAGCAGTTCTTC. This gives the protein CASSLGLLISYNEQFF. The chain links TRBV7-2 to TRBJ2-1; tentative D call: TRBD2 (5 bases). The V end lost 5 bases, the J end lost 0 bases, and 14 bases lay between the germline ends. Germline-derived CDR1 and CDR2 are SGHTA and FQGNSA. This CDR3 spans 16 amino acids. Full variable domain (remainder filled in from reference TRBV7-2 and TRBJ2-1): GAGVSQSPSNKVTEKGKDVELRCDPISGHTALYWYRQSLGQGLEFLIYFQGNSAPDKSGLPSDRFSAERTGGSVSTLTIQRTQQEDSAVYLCASSLGLLISYNEQFFGPGTRLTVL.